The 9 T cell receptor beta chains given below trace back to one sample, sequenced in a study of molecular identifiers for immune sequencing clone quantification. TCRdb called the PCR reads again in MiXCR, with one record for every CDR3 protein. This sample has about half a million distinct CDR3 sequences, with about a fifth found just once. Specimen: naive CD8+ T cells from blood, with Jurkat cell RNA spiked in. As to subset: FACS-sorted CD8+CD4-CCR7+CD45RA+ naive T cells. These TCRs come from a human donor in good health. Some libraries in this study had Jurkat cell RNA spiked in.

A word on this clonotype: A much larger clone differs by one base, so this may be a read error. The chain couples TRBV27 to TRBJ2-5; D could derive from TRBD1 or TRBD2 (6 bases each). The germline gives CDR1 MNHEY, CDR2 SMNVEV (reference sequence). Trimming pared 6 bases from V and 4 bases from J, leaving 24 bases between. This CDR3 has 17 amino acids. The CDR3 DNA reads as TGTGCCAGCAGCCATGGGGGGCCCTTTGGATCCCGAGAGACCCAGTACTTC. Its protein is CASSHGGPFGSRETQYF.

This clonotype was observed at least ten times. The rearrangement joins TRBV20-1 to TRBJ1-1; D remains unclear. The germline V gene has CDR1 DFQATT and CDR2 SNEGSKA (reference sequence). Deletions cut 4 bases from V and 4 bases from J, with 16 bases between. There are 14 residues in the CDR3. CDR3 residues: CSATGDPLTTEAFF. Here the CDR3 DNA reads TGCAGTGCTACCGGCGACCCCCTGACCACTGAAGCTTTCTTT.

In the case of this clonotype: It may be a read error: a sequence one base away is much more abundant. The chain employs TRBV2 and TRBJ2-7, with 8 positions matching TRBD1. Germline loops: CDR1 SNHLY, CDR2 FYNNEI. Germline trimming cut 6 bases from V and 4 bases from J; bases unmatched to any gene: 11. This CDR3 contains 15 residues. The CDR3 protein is CASRPGQGYTYEQYF. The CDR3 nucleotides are TGTGCCAGCAGACCCGGACAGGGTTACACTTACGAGCAGTACTTC.

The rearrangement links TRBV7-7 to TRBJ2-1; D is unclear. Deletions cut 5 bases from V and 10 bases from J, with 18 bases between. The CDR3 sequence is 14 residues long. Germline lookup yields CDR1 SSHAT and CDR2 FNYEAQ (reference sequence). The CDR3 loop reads CASSPTQLTPEQFF. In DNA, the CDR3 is TGTGCCAGCAGCCCAACGCAACTAACGCCCGAGCAGTTCTTC. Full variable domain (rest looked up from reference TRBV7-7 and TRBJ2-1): GAGVSQSPRYKVTKRGQDVTLRCDPISSHATLYWYQQALGQGPEFLTYFNYEAQPDKSGLPSDRFSAERPEGSISTLTIQRTEQRDSAMYRCASSPTQLTPEQFFGPGTRLTVL.

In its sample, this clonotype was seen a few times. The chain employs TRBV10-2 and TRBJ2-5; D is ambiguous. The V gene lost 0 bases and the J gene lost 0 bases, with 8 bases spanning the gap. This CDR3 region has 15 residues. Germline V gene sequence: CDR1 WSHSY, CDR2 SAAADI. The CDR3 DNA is TGCGCCAGCAGTGAGTCGATAGGCCACCAAGAGACCCAGTACTTC. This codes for CASSESIGHQETQYF.

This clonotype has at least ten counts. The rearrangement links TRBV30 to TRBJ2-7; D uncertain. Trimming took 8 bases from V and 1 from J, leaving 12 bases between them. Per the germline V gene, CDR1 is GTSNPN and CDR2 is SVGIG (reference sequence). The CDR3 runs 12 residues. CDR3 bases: TGTGCCCTAAACCCCCCGTCCTACGAGCAGTACTTC. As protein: CALNPPSYEQYF.

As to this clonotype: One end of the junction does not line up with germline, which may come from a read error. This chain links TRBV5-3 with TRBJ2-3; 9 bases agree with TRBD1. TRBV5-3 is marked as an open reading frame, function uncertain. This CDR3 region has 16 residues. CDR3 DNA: TGTGCCAGCAGCTATCGACAGGGACAGGGTAGAGATACGCAGTATTTT. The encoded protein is CASSYRQGQGRDTQYF.

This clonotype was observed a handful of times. Written as DNA, the CDR3 is TGTGCCAGCCTTCAGGAGGGAGGATACACTGAAGCTTTCTTT. This encodes CASLQEGGYTEAFF. The gene calls are TRBV7-8 and TRBJ1-1; no definite D call. This CDR3 has 14 residues. Between the trimmed V and J ends, which lost 8 bases and 3 bases, there was a span of 16 bases. Looked up from germline, CDR1 is SGHVS and CDR2 is FQNEAQ.

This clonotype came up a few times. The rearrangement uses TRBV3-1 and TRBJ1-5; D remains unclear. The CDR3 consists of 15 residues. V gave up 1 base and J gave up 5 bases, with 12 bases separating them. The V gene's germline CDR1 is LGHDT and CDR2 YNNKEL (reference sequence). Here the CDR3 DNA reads TGTGCCAGCAGCCAAGTTCCGGGGTTTCATCAGCCCCAGCATTTT. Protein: CASSQVPGFHQPQHF.